Shown below are 9 T cell receptor beta chains from a single sample sequenced in a study of T cell responses to AZD1222 COVID-19 vaccine. Method: immunoSEQ multiplex PCR; TCRdb's copy keeps in-frame clones and lacks some. Found here are roughly 120,000 clones, nearly 90% of them singletons; the top ten hold 3.2%. This specimen was peripheral blood, taken on day 0 of AZD1222 vaccination. These receptors were collected from an adult in good health.

This chain uses TRBV19 with TRBJ1-3; 8 bases match TRBD1. Germline V CDR1 and CDR2: LNHDA, SQIVND (reference sequence). The CDR3 length is 15 residues. The V and J ends lost 8 bases and 0 bases, in that order; junction bases with no gene match: 6. The CDR3 is CASARGQDSGNTIYF. CDR3 DNA sequence: TGTGCCAGTGCGAGGGGACAGGACTCTGGAAACACCATATATTTT.

V gene TRBV10-2 combines with J gene TRBJ2-3, with a possible D match to TRBD2 (6 bases). The CDR3 consists of 15 residues. Deletions cut 2 bases from V and 2 bases from J, with 11 bases between. Germline-derived CDR1 and CDR2 are WSHSY and SAAADI. As DNA, the CDR3 is TGCGCCAGCAGTGAGATTGGGAGGAACACAGATACGCAGTATTTT. Residues: CASSEIGRNTDTQYF.

The J gene is TRBJ1-1, the V gene TRBV7-9, with a possible D match to TRBD1 (6 bases). Germline assignment: CDR1 SEHNR and CDR2 FQNEAQ (reference sequence). This CDR3 is built from 13 residues. Trimming removed 1 base at V and 5 bases at J, with 8 bases between. CDR3 sequence (DNA): TGTGCCAGCAGCTTAGAGGGGGAGACTGAAGCTTTCTTT. Translating gives CASSLEGETEAFF.

The chain links TRBV11-3 to TRBJ2-7; tentatively, D is TRBD1 (6 bases). Germline V CDR1 and CDR2: SGHNT, YENEEA. Deletions cut 5 bases from V and 5 bases from J, with 13 bases between. The CDR3 is 13 amino acids. CDR3 bases: TGTGCCAGCAGCCTGCTTGGGGGCCACGAGCAGTACTTC. This encodes CASSLLGGHEQYF. Complete variable domain (other parts from reference TRBV11-3 and TRBJ2-7): EAGVVQSPRYKIIEKKQPVAFWCNPISGHNTLYWYLQNLGQGPELLIRYENEEAVDDSQLPKDRFSAERLKGVDSTLKIQPAELGDSAVYLCASSLLGGHEQYFGPGTRLTVT.

This clone was detected once. V and J are TRBV7-2 and TRBJ2-3, with 8 bases fitting TRBD2. Trimming at V came to 5 bases and at J to 5 bases, leaving 9 bases not matched to a gene. This CDR3 is built from 15 residues. Germline V gives CDR1 SGHTA, CDR2 FQGNSA. In DNA, the CDR3 is TGTGCCAGCAGCGCGGGGGGCGGGAAAGGAGATACGCAGTATTTT. Its translation: CASSAGGGKGDTQYF. Full variable domain (remainder filled in from reference TRBV7-2 and TRBJ2-3): GAGVSQSPSNKVTEKGKDVELRCDPISGHTALYWYRQSLGQGLEFLIYFQGNSAPDKSGLPSDRFSAERTGGSVSTLTIQRTQQEDSAVYLCASSAGGGKGDTQYFGPGTRLTVL.

The CDR3 region is CASSLAPGQRSPLHF. In nucleotides, the CDR3 is TGTGCCAGCAGCTTAGCCCCGGGACAGCGCTCACCCCTCCACTTT. The V and J genes are TRBV7-2 and TRBJ1-6, with TRBD1 matching over 7 bases. The CDR3 spans 15 residues. Germline CDR1 reads SGHTA; CDR2 reads FQGNSA. After removal of 0 bases from V and 10 bases from J, the junction contained 6 bases not matched to a gene.

V is TRBV7-9 and J is TRBJ1-6; D remains ambiguous. CDR1 and CDR2 from the germline V gene are SEHNR and FQNEAQ (reference sequence). The CDR3 consists of 12 residues. Trimming pared 6 bases from V and 13 bases from J, leaving 13 bases between. CDR3 amino acids: CASSLTLGPLHF. CDR3 nucleotides: TGTGCCAGCAGTTTAACGCTGGGCCCCCTCCACTTT.

This chain connects TRBV11-2 to TRBJ2-2; possibly TRBD2 for D (5 bases). In germline, CDR1 is SGHAT, CDR2 FQNNGV. The germline V and J ends were trimmed by 6 bases and 0 bases, with 11 bases remaining between them. The CDR3 length is 15 residues. CDR3 residues: CASSLPLANTGELFF. CDR3 coding DNA: TGTGCCAGCAGTCTCCCACTAGCGAACACCGGGGAGCTGTTTTTT.

The chain joins TRBV2 to TRBJ1-2; TRBD1 might be the D (5 bases). The germline V and J ends were trimmed by 4 bases and 3 bases, with 21 bases remaining between them. The CDR3 is made up of 17 amino acids. Germline CDR1 SNHLY, CDR2 FYNNEI. CDR3 loop: CASSVTGNRREDYGYTF. The DNA for the CDR3 is TGTGCCAGCAGTGTAACGGGCAACAGGAGGGAAGACTATGGCTACACCTTC.